A selection of T cell receptor beta chains follows, all from one sample in a study of T cells in Graves' hyperthyroidism and ophthalmopathy. TCRdb processed the multiplex PCR reads anew with MiXCR; each CDR3 protein has one entry. The table includes more than 350,000 distinct CDR3 sequences, about 14% detected once. The sequencing input was blood. These receptors originate from a woman aged 25 to 39 with Graves' ophthalmopathy. CDR3s include the opening cysteine and the closing phenylalanine or tryptophan. The D gene is left open where the match is weak. Size is omitted from some rows. Given values are once, few, many or a class for expanded clones.

V	D	size	J	CDR3	DNA
TRBV5-1	.	many	TRBJ2-1	CASSSDSYNEQFF	TGCGCCAGCAGCTCTGACAGCTACAATGAGCAGTTCTTC
TRBV20-1	TRBD2	many	TRBJ2-5	CSARATSPVQGLGPGTQYF	TGCAGTGCCAGAGCCACCTCCCCCGTACAGGGACTAGGCCCAGGGACCCAGTACTTC
TRBV6-2/TRBV6-3	.	many	TRBJ2-7	CASSWNAGLDEQYF	TGTGCCAGCAGTTGGAACGCGGGGCTGGACGAGCAGTACTTC
TRBV13	TRBD1	many	TRBJ2-7	CASSFVGQGSYEQYF	TGTGCCAGCAGCTTCGTCGGACAGGGTTCCTACGAGCAGTACTTC
TRBV10-3	TRBD1	.	TRBJ2-1	CAIRPDRGISYNEQFF	TGTGCCATCAGGCCCGACAGGGGTATTTCCTACAATGAGCAGTTCTTC
TRBV2	TRBD1	many	TRBJ2-2	CASSLIRTGYNTGELFF	TGTGCCAGCAGCCTAATCCGGACAGGGTACAACACCGGGGAGCTGTTTTTT
TRBV18	TRBD2	many	TRBJ2-3	CASSPSGGATDTQYF	TGTGCCAGCTCACCCAGCGGGGGGGCTACAGATACGCAGTATTTT
TRBV7-8	.	.	TRBJ1-6	CASSLPGQRGGSPLHF	TGTGCCAGCAGCTTACCCGGACAGAGAGGAGGTTCACCCCTCCACTTT
TRBV27	.	few	TRBJ1-1	CASSLIPQDSEMAFF	TGTGCCAGCAGTCTGATCCCGCAGGACTCCGAAATGGCTTTCTTT
TRBV7-9	.	.	TRBJ2-2	CASSLGRGELFF	TGTGCCAGCAGCTTAGGCCGTGGGGAGCTGTTTTTT
TRBV24-1	TRBD1	many	TRBJ2-1	CATSDPPGGQINEQFF	TGTGCCACCAGTGATCCTCCAGGGGGACAAATAAATGAGCAGTTCTTC
TRBV30	.	many	TRBJ2-7	CAWKLAGSHEQYF	TGTGCCTGGAAACTCGCGGGATCCCACGAGCAGTACTTC
TRBV12-3/TRBV12-4	.	few	TRBJ1-6	CASSPKYPGRDTFNSPLHF	TGTGCCAGCAGTCCGAAATATCCGGGACGCGATACCTTTAATTCACCCCTCCACTTT
TRBV5-6	TRBD2	few	TRBJ2-1	CASSWGGGPGGNEQFF	TGTGCCAGCAGCTGGGGCGGGGGGCCCGGGGGCAATGAGCAGTTCTTC
TRBV20-1	.	.	TRBJ1-6	CSARASFGTNSPLHF	TGCAGTGCTAGAGCCTCCTTCGGAACGAATTCACCCCTCCACTTT
TRBV30	TRBD2	many	TRBJ2-3	CASGDTDTQYF	TGCGCTAGCGGGGACACAGATACGCAGTATTTT
TRBV10-3	TRBD2	few	TRBJ2-5	CAISHSGVGEETQYF	TGTGCCATCAGTCATAGCGGGGTAGGAGAAGAGACCCAGTACTTC
TRBV12-3/TRBV12-4	.	many	TRBJ2-5	CASSPLFRETQYF	TGTGCCAGCAGCCCCTTATTCCGAGAGACCCAGTACTTC
TRBV18	.	.	TRBJ1-6	CASSANENSPLHF	TGTGCCAGCTCCGCCAATGAGAACTCACCCCTCCACTTT
TRBV3-1	.	many	TRBJ1-4	CASSQDPGAVWEKLFF	TGTGCCAGCAGCCAAGATCCTGGGGCGGTTTGGGAAAAACTGTTTTTT
TRBV18	TRBD1	many	TRBJ1-1	CASSPTGTGAGWGTEAFF	TGTGCCAGCTCACCAACCGGGACAGGGGCCGGTTGGGGCACTGAAGCTTTCTTT
TRBV2	.	many	TRBJ1-5	CASRDSPGSQPQHF	TGTGCCAGCAGGGACAGTCCAGGGAGTCAGCCCCAGCATTTT
TRBV19	.	.	TRBJ1-2	CASTIGRGGVGYTF	TGTGCCAGTACCATAGGGAGGGGCGGAGTTGGCTACACCTTC
TRBV10-2	TRBD2	.	TRBJ2-2	CASSGGTSGVVGELFF	TGCGCCAGCAGTGGGGGGACTAGCGGGGTTGTCGGGGAGCTGTTTTTT
TRBV6-6	.	many	TRBJ2-3	CASSYPRLWRGPWDTQYF	TGTGCCAGCAGTTACCCCAGACTCTGGCGGGGACCTTGGGATACGCAGTATTTT
TRBV6-1	.	many	TRBJ1-1	CASNRDKVYTEAFF	TGTGCCAGCAACCGAGACAAGGTTTACACTGAAGCTTTCTTT
TRBV3-1	.	many	TRBJ2-6	CASSQPLGNGANVLTF	TGTGCCAGCAGCCAACCCTTGGGCAACGGGGCCAACGTCCTGACTTTC
TRBV28	.	many	TRBJ2-3	CASRSHRFGGAGTDTQYF	TGTGCCAGCAGATCCCATCGGTTCGGCGGGGCGGGCACAGATACGCAGTATTTT
TRBV28	.	.	TRBJ2-7	CASSLTLSSYEQHF	TGTGCCAGCAGTTTAACATTAAGCTCCTACGAGCAGCACTTC
TRBV3-1	.	many	TRBJ2-5	CASSQDIGLGGGTVPQYF	TGTGCCAGCAGCCAAGATATCGGGTTAGGCGGGGGGACAGTTCCCCAGTACTTC
TRBV15	TRBD1	few	TRBJ1-4	CATGRNFRQGTAEKLFF	TGTGCCACCGGCAGAAATTTCCGACAGGGGACCGCTGAAAAACTGTTTTTT
TRBV7-9	.	many	TRBJ2-5	CASSLPVKETQYF	TGTGCCAGCAGCTTACCCGTAAAAGAGACCCAGTACTTC
TRBV11-2	.	many	TRBJ2-3	CASSSGTGGRFLDTQYF	TGTGCCAGCAGTTCCGGTACGGGGGGCCGTTTTCTAGATACGCAGTATTTT
TRBV6-1	TRBD1	many	TRBJ2-7	CASSVTGGRGDEQYF	TGTGCCAGCAGTGTAACAGGGGGCAGGGGCGACGAGCAGTACTTC
TRBV4-1	TRBD2	many	TRBJ2-7	CASSPPIGGADNEQYF	TGCGCCAGCAGCCCCCCAATCGGGGGGGCGGACAACGAGCAGTACTTC
TRBV12-3/TRBV12-4	TRBD2	.	TRBJ2-3	CASSFVAGGGDTQYF	TGTGCCAGCAGTTTCGTAGCGGGGGGGGGAGATACGCAGTATTTT
TRBV24-1	TRBD1	many	TRBJ1-2	CATSGGTGTGHYGYTF	TGTGCCACCAGTGGGGGAACCGGGACAGGGCACTATGGCTACACCTTC
TRBV6-1	TRBD2	many	TRBJ2-5	CASTSLAGGQETQYF	TGTGCCAGCACCAGTCTAGCGGGGGGGCAAGAGACCCAGTACTTC
TRBV10-3	.	.	TRBJ1-1	CAIRSGLNTEAFF	TGTGCCATCAGATCGGGCCTGAACACTGAAGCTTTCTTT
TRBV6-1	.	.	TRBJ1-3	CASGGSGGNTIYF	TGTGCAAGCGGGGGCTCGGGTGGAAACACCATATATTTT
TRBV11-2	.	many	TRBJ1-4	CASSHNEKLFF	TGTGCCAGCAGCCACAATGAAAAACTGTTTTTT
TRBV12-3/TRBV12-4	.	many	TRBJ1-1	CASSTRVPEAFF	TGTGCCAGCAGTACAAGGGTCCCTGAAGCTTTCTTT
TRBV12-3/TRBV12-4	TRBD1	many	TRBJ1-5	CASSLNRDRGNQPQHF	TGTGCCAGCAGTTTAAACCGGGACAGGGGTAATCAGCCCCAGCATTTT
TRBV18	.	many	TRBJ1-2	CASSRTLSTYYGYTF	TGTGCCAGCTCCCGAACTCTATCGACATACTATGGCTACACCTTC
TRBV19	.	few	TRBJ2-5	CASSIARDPQETQYF	TGTGCCAGTAGTATTGCCAGGGACCCTCAAGAGACCCAGTACTTC
TRBV11-2	.	many	TRBJ1-2	CAGSFPAAGNFYGYTF	TGTGCCGGCAGCTTCCCCGCGGCAGGGAACTTCTATGGCTACACCTTC
TRBV7-2	.	many	TRBJ1-3	CASSFKTGSISGNTIYF	TGTGCCAGCAGCTTTAAGACAGGTTCTATCTCTGGAAACACCATATATTTT
TRBV6-1	.	few	TRBJ2-3	CASTQGLDTQYF	TGTGCCAGCACCCAGGGCCTGGATACGCAGTATTTT
TRBV5-4	.	few	TRBJ2-2	CASKGRNTGELFF	TGTGCCTCCAAGGGGAGGAACACCGGGGAGCTGTTTTTT
TRBV2	TRBD1	many	TRBJ1-5	CASSPRTGHQPQHF	TGTGCCAGCAGCCCCAGGACAGGGCATCAGCCCCAGCATTTT
TRBV27	.	many	TRBJ1-2	CASSFKGQSPNYGYTF	TGTGCCAGCAGTTTTAAGGGGCAATCACCTAACTATGGCTACACCTTC
TRBV5-1	TRBD1	many	TRBJ1-6	CASSLQQGRSPLHF	TGCGCCAGCAGCTTGCAACAGGGGAGATCACCCCTCCACTTT
TRBV10-3	.	many	TRBJ2-7	CAISDSQGFYEQYF	TGTGCCATCAGTGATTCTCAGGGGTTCTACGAGCAGTACTTC
TRBV27	TRBD1	.	TRBJ2-2	CATSPRGQGARELFF	TGTGCCACCTCCCCCCGGGGACAGGGGGCCCGGGAGCTGTTTTTT
TRBV12-3/TRBV12-4	.	many	TRBJ2-5	CASMIFQETQYF	TGTGCCAGCATGATATTCCAAGAGACCCAGTACTTC